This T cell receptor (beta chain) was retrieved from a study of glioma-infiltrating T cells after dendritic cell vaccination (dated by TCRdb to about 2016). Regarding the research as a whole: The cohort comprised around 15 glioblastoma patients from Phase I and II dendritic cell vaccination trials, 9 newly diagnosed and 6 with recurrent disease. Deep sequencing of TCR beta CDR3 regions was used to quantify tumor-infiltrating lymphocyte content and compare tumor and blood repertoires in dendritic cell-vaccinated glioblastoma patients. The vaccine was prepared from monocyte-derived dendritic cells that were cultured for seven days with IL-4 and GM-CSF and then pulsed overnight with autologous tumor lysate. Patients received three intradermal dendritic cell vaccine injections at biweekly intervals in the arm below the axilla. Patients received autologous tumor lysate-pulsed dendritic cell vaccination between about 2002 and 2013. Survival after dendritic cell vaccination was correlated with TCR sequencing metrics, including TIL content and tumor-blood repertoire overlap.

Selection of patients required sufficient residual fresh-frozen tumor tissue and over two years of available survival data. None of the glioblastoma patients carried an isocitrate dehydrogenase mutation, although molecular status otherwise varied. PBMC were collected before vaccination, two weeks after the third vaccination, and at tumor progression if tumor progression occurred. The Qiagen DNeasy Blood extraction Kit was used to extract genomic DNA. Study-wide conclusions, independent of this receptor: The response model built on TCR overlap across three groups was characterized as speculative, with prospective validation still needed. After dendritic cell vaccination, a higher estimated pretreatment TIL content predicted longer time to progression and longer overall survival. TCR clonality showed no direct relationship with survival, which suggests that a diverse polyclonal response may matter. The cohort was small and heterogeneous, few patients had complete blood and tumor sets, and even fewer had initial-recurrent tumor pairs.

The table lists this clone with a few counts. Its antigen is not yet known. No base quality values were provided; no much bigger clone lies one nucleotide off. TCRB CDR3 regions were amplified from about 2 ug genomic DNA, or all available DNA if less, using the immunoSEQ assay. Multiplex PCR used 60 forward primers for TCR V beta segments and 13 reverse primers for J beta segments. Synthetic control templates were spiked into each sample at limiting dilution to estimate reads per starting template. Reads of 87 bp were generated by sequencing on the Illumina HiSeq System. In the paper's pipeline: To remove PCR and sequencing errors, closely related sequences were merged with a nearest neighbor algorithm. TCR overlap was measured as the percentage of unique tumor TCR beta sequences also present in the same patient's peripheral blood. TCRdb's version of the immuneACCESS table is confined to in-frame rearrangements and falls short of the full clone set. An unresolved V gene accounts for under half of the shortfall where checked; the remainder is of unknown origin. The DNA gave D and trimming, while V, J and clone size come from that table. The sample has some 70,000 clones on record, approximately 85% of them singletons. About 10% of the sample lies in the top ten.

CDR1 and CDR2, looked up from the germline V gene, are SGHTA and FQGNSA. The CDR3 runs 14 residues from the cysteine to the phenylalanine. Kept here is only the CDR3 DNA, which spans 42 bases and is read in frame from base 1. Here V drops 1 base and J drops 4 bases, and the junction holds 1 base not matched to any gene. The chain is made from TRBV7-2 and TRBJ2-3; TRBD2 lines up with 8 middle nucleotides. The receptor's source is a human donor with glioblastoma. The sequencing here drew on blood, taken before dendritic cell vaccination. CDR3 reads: CASSLGGLADTQYF. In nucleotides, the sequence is TGTGCCAGCAGCTTAGGGGGACTAGCAGATACGCAGTATTTT. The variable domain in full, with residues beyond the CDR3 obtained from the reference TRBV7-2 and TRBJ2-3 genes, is GAGVSQSPSNKVTEKGKDVELRCDPISGHTALYWYRQSLGQGLEFLIYFQGNSAPDKSGLPSDRFSAERTGGSVSTLTIQRTQQEDSAVYLCASSLGGLADTQYFGPGTRLTVL.